This T cell receptor beta chain is from a study of PD-L1 blockade in urothelial cancer. Across the study: Blood analysis was done at 3 weeks (second dose) and 6 weeks after treatment began.

Profiling relied on immunoSEQ multiplex PCR, and the TCRdb table lists in-frame clones only, not all of them. There are approximately 100,000 clones in the sample; under 85% occur only once, and 2% to 2.5% lies in the top ten. Locally advanced or metastatic urothelial carcinoma affected all patients. CDR3 length equals 16 residues. The receptor was derived from a man aged 50 to 59 with urothelial cancer. This specimen was PBMCs, taken around atezolizumab (anti-PD-L1) treatment. The chain joins TRBV21-1 to TRBJ2-1; the D call of TRBD2 is as the table states it, not checked on the DNA. TRBV21-1 is classified as a pseudogene. CDR3: CASSSASDSKNNEQFF. In DNA, the CDR3 is TGTGCCAGCAGCAGCGCTTCTGACTCCAAGAACAATGAGCAGTTCTTC.